This T cell receptor (beta chain) was recorded in a study of Graves' ophthalmopathy and Graves' hyperthyroidism. TCR beta CDR3 regions were amplified from RNA transcripts. RT-PCR with HTBI primers came first, then second-round multiplex PCR. Using its own MiXCR run on the multiplex PCR reads, TCRdb lists one record per CDR3 protein. The data show about 700,000 distinct CDR3 sequences, 40% seen once. Trimming took 3 bases from V and 6 from J, leaving 18 bases between them. Germline CDR1 LNHDA, CDR2 SQIVND (reference sequence). This CDR3 is built from 16 residues. This clonotype was detected a few times.

The sample comprised peripheral blood. The sequence was collected from an adult man with Graves' ophthalmopathy. The chain uses TRBV19 and TRBJ1-5; a weak D match, TRBD1 (6 bases). CDR3 DNA: TGTGCCAGTAGTATTTCATCTCTCCGGGGGCTTCAGCCCCAGCATTTT. This encodes CASSISSLRGLQPQHF.